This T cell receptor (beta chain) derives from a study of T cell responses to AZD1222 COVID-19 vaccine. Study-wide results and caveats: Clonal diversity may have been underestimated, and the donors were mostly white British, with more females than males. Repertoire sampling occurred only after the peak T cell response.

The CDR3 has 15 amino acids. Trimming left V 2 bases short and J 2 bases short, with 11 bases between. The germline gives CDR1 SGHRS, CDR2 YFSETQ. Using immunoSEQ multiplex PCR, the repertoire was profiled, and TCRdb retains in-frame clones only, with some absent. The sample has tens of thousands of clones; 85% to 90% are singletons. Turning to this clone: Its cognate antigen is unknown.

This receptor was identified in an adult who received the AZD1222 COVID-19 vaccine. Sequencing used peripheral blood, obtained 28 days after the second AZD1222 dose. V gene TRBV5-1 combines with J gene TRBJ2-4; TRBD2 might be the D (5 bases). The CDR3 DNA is TGCGCCAGCAGCTTTTTCGGGGATCCCAAAAACATTCAGTACTTC. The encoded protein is CASSFFGDPKNIQYF.